The 25 T cell receptor beta chains given below trace back to one sample, sequenced in a study of blood T cell repertoires in COVID-19. Sequenced by immunoSEQ multiplex PCR; TCRdb stores in-frame clones only, minus some. The table has some 300,000 clones, nearly 90% seen once. Sequencing was carried out using PBMCs or T cells enriched from blood (not recorded which). These receptors originate from a woman aged 25 to 39 who had recovered from COVID-19.

V usage is TRBV5-1 and J usage is TRBJ2-3; D remains unclear. CDR1 and CDR2 from the germline V gene are SGHRS and YFSETQ. V was clipped by 2 bases and J by 0 bases, with 16 bases between them. This CDR3 region has 17 residues. CDR3 sequence reads: CASSFALSSISTDTQYF. CDR3 DNA sequence: TGCGCCAGCAGCTTCGCGCTGTCAAGTATAAGCACAGATACGCAGTATTTT. Looking up the rest from reference TRBV5-1 and TRBJ2-3 gives the full variable domain: KAGVTQTPRYLIKTRGQQVTLSCSPISGHRSVSWYQQTPGQGLQFLFEYFSETQRNKGNFPGRFSGRQFSNSRSEMNVSTLELGDSALYLCASSFALSSISTDTQYFGPGTRLTVL.

The rearrangement links TRBV7-8 to TRBJ2-7; the match to TRBD1 covers 8 bases. V lost 5 bases, J lost 3 bases, and 12 bases stayed unmatched. The CDR3 runs to 16 residues. Per germline, CDR1 SGHVS and CDR2 FQNEAQ. The CDR3 region is CASSVGGQGAVYEQYF. The CDR3 DNA reads as TGTGCCAGCAGCGTTGGGGGCCAGGGGGCGGTCTACGAGCAGTACTTC.

This chain joins TRBV10-2 and TRBJ1-3; 9 nucleotides align to TRBD1. The CDR3 totals 14 residues. V lost 7 bases and J lost 6; bases outside the gene matches: 7. Per germline, CDR1 WSHSY and CDR2 SAAADI. The CDR3 DNA follows: TGCGCCAGCACCCGGGACAGGGTTGAAAACACCATATATTTT. Encoded protein: CASTRDRVENTIYF.

V gene TRBV9 combines with J gene TRBJ1-3; D gene uncertain. Per germline, CDR1 SGDLS and CDR2 YYNGEE. The CDR3 totals 17 residues. Trimming removed 2 bases from V and 0 bases from J, with 15 bases in between. CDR3 bases: TGTGCCAGCAGCGTTAGAGGATCGCTTAACTCTGGAAACACCATATATTTT. Protein product: CASSVRGSLNSGNTIYF.

This sequence joins TRBV7-2 and TRBJ1-1, with D possibly TRBD1 on 5 matching bases. CDR1 and CDR2 (germline): SGHTA, FQGNSA. V lost 5 bases, J lost 4 bases, and 17 bases lay in between. The CDR3 length is 15 residues. The CDR3 loop is CASSRRDSSGTEAFF. In nucleotides, the CDR3 is TGTGCCAGCAGCCGCCGGGACTCTAGCGGCACTGAAGCTTTCTTT. The full variable domain, with the rest looked up from reference TRBV7-2 and TRBJ1-1, is GAGVSQSPSNKVTEKGKDVELRCDPISGHTALYWYRQSLGQGLEFLIYFQGNSAPDKSGLPSDRFSAERTGGSVSTLTIQRTQQEDSAVYLCASSRRDSSGTEAFFGQGTRLTVV.

This sequence joins TRBV7-9 and TRBJ2-2; unclear D gene. Deletions cut 6 bases from V and 3 bases from J, with 8 bases between. CDR1 is SEHNR and CDR2 is FQNEAQ in the germline V gene (reference sequence). The CDR3 covers 13 residues. The CDR3: CASSRRDTGELFF. The CDR3, as DNA: TGTGCCAGCAGTCGGAGAGACACCGGGGAGCTGTTTTTT.

This chain uses TRBV20-1 with TRBJ2-7; D perhaps matches TRBD1 (5 bases). Germline CDR1 reads DFQATT; CDR2 reads SNEGSKA (reference sequence). The V end lost 3 bases, the J end lost 5 bases, and 17 bases lay between the germline ends. There are 14 residues in the CDR3. The CDR3 sequence: CSASRGINRNEQYF. CDR3 DNA: TGCAGTGCTAGTAGGGGTATTAACAGGAACGAGCAGTACTTC.

This rearrangement joins TRBV10-3 to TRBJ1-6; the D is unclear. This CDR3 comprises 16 residues. V was shortened by 0 bases and J by 4 bases, with 10 bases between the two germline ends. Germline CDR1 is ENHRY and CDR2 is SYGVKD. The CDR3 spells CAISESAASYNSPLHF. The CDR3 bases are TGTGCCATCAGTGAGTCGGCGGCAAGTTATAATTCACCCCTCCACTTT.

The chain joins TRBV6-5 to TRBJ1-1, with D perhaps TRBD1 (6 bases). The CDR3 length is 14 residues. V was trimmed by 6 bases and J by 1 base, leaving 12 bases between them. Looked up from germline, CDR1 is MNHEY and CDR2 is SVGAGI. The CDR3 DNA reads TGTGCCAGCAGAGACGGACAGCGGAACACTGAAGCTTTCTTT. It encodes CASRDGQRNTEAFF.

The CDR3 DNA reads TGTGCCAGCAGCAAACCTCAGGGGGCGCGAGGCTATGGCTACACCTTC. Encoded protein: CASSKPQGARGYGYTF. This sequence joins TRBV6-2 or TRBV6-3 and TRBJ1-2; 8 bases match TRBD1. After removal of 6 bases from V and 4 bases from J, the junction contained 13 bases not matched to a gene. The CDR3 loop spans 16 amino acids. From germline, CDR1 is MNHEY and CDR2 SVGEGT.

The chain carries TRBV4-1 and TRBJ2-7, with 7 bases that match TRBD1. CDR1 is MGHRA and CDR2 is YSYEKL in the germline V gene. V shed 7 bases, J shed 4 bases, and the junction held 13 bases outside the gene matches. The CDR3 has 15 residues. The CDR3 nucleotides are TGCGCCAGCACTCTAAGACAGGGCCCAGGGTACGAGCAGTACTTC. It is translated as CASTLRQGPGYEQYF.

The chain employs TRBV5-4 and TRBJ2-3; D is unclear. This CDR3 spans 14 amino acids. V lost 2 bases and J lost 6, with 13 bases in between. Germline V gene data show CDR1 as SGHNT and CDR2 as YYREEE (reference sequence). The CDR3 sequence is CASSFNAAPDTQYF. CDR3 sequence (DNA): TGTGCCAGCAGCTTTAACGCGGCCCCCGATACGCAGTATTTT.

J is TRBJ1-4 and V is TRBV5-1; no clear D gene. The CDR3 sequence is 13 residues long. Germline-derived CDR1 and CDR2 are SGHRS and YFSETQ. V was trimmed by 5 bases and J by 5 bases, leaving 10 bases between them. The CDR3 region has the DNA TGCGCCAGCAGTTGGGGAGGAAATGAAAAACTGTTTTTT. Translating it yields CASSWGGNEKLFF.

This chain connects TRBV27 to TRBJ1-2, with D possibly matching TRBD1 (6 bases). The CDR3 spans 14 residues. Germline CDR1 reads MNHEY; CDR2 reads SMNVEV (reference sequence). Trimming stripped 3 bases from V and 6 bases from J, with 14 bases between. CDR3: CASSFVGALNGYTF. As DNA, the CDR3 is TGTGCCAGCAGTTTCGTGGGGGCGTTGAATGGCTACACCTTC.

This chain connects TRBV15 to TRBJ2-7; TRBD1 matches 8 bases. Trimming at V came to 0 bases and at J to 3 bases, leaving 1 base not matched to a gene. The CDR3 extends over 14 amino acids. Germline V gives CDR1 LNHNV, CDR2 YYDKDF (reference sequence). The CDR3 is CATSREGQGYEQYF. In DNA, the CDR3 is TGTGCCACCAGCAGAGAAGGACAGGGCTACGAGCAGTACTTC.

The chain links TRBV11-2 to TRBJ1-6, with 12 bases identical to TRBD1. V was pared by 6 bases and J by 4 bases, with 7 bases of the junction left unmatched. Germline CDR1 reads SGHAT; CDR2 reads FQNNGV. This CDR3 has 17 amino acids. The CDR3 DNA reads TGTGCCAGCAGTCCCGGGACAGGGGGCCGGTATAATTCACCCCTCCACTTT. Residues: CASSPGTGGRYNSPLHF. Based on the CDR3 plus reference TRBV11-2 and TRBJ1-6, the full variable domain is EAGVAQSPRYKIIEKRQSVAFWCNPISGHATLYWYQQILGQGPKLLIQFQNNGVVDDSQLPKDRFSAERLKGVDSTLKIQPAKLEDSAVYLCASSPGTGGRYNSPLHFGNGTRLTVT.

This chain uses TRBV9 with TRBJ2-7; D is possibly TRBD2 (5 bases). Germline V gene lookup returns CDR1 SGDLS and CDR2 YYNGEE. This CDR3 region has 16 residues. With 0 bases removed from V and 3 bases from J, the gap between germline ends came to 16 bases. CDR3 protein: CASSVGGSGGYYEQYF. DNA of the CDR3: TGTGCCAGCAGCGTAGGAGGGAGCGGAGGCTACTACGAGCAGTACTTC. The full variable domain, in which reference TRBV9 and TRBJ2-7 provide the parts outside the CDR3, is DSGVTQTPKHLITATGQRVTLRCSPRSGDLSVYWYQQSLDQGLQFLIQYYNGEERAKGNILERFSAQQFPDLHSELNLSSLELGDSALYFCASSVGGSGGYYEQYFGPGTRLTVT.

This rearrangement joins TRBV19 to TRBJ2-7; 8 positions agree with TRBD1. This CDR3 is 16 amino acids long. Germline V gene lookup returns CDR1 LNHDA and CDR2 SQIVND (reference sequence). The V gene end was trimmed by 0 bases and the J gene end by 3 bases; junction bases not matched to a gene: 7. The CDR3 bases are TGTGCCAGTAGTATAGATCCCGAAGGACAGGGCTACGAGCAGTACTTC. Protein sequence: CASSIDPEGQGYEQYF.

The rearrangement joins TRBV30 to TRBJ1-2, with 9 bases aligning to TRBD1. The CDR3 covers 13 residues. Germline-derived CDR1 and CDR2 are GTSNPN and SVGIG (reference sequence). V shed 3 bases and J 6 bases; nucleotides not matched to a gene: 5. The CDR3 reads CAWSLTGGDGYTF. CDR3 DNA: TGTGCCTGGAGCCTCACAGGGGGCGATGGCTACACCTTC.

V and J are TRBV23-1 and TRBJ2-2; D might be TRBD1 (6 bases). TRBV23-1 is an open reading frame, and its role is uncertain. The ends were cut back, 3 bases at V and 6 bases at J, with 14 bases in the middle. This CDR3 region has 15 residues. The CDR3 region has the DNA TGCGCCAGCAGTCACCTCACAGGGCCGGCCGGGGAGCTGTTTTTT. It encodes CASSHLTGPAGELFF.

This clone was found a few times. The chain uses TRBV28 and TRBJ1-2; D is perhaps TRBD1 (5 bases). The CDR3 is made up of 13 amino acids. The V end lost 5 bases, the J end lost 7 bases, and 14 bases lay between the germline ends. Germline-derived CDR1 and CDR2 are MDHEN and SYDVKM. In DNA, the CDR3 is TGTGCCAGCAGTCCTGAAAATACAGGTGGCTACACCTTC. It yields the protein CASSPENTGGYTF.

The V call is TRBV5-4, the J call TRBJ2-7; TRBD2 agrees at 8 bases. With 1 base clipped from V and 1 base from J, the junction kept 4 bases outside the gene matches. CDR1 and CDR2 from the germline V gene are SGHNT and YYREEE (reference sequence). This CDR3 has 15 residues. The CDR3 spells CASSLKREKSYEQYF. The CDR3 DNA is TGTGCCAGCAGCTTGAAGCGGGAGAAGTCCTACGAGCAGTACTTC.

The V gene is TRBV18, the J gene TRBJ1-4; D not certain. Germline V gene lookup returns CDR1 KGHSH and CDR2 LQKENI. Trimming cost V 3 bases and J 11 bases, with 19 bases left between them. The CDR3 has 15 amino acids. CDR3 in DNA: TGTGCCAGCTCACCCGGTGGCGGAGTAATTAAGAAACTGTTTTTT. The encoded protein is CASSPGGGVIKKLFF.

This clone has just a few counts. V usage is TRBV9 and J usage is TRBJ1-4, with 7 bases lining up with TRBD1. Per germline, CDR1 SGDLS and CDR2 YYNGEE. Trimming at V came to 4 bases and at J to 4 bases, leaving 10 bases not matched to a gene. The CDR3 length is 16 residues. The CDR3 protein is CASSPTPTGLNEKLFF. CDR3 bases: TGTGCCAGCAGCCCTACCCCGACAGGGCTTAATGAAAAACTGTTTTTT.

This chain joins TRBV5-1 and TRBJ2-7, with 8 bases fitting TRBD2. CDR1 is SGHRS, CDR2 YFSETQ, per germline. J was trimmed by 5 bases and V by 1 base; bases with no gene match: 5. CDR3 length: 14 residues. The CDR3 DNA reads as TGCGCCAGCAGCTTGCCGGGAGGGCCTGACGAGCAGTACTTC. As protein: CASSLPGGPDEQYF.